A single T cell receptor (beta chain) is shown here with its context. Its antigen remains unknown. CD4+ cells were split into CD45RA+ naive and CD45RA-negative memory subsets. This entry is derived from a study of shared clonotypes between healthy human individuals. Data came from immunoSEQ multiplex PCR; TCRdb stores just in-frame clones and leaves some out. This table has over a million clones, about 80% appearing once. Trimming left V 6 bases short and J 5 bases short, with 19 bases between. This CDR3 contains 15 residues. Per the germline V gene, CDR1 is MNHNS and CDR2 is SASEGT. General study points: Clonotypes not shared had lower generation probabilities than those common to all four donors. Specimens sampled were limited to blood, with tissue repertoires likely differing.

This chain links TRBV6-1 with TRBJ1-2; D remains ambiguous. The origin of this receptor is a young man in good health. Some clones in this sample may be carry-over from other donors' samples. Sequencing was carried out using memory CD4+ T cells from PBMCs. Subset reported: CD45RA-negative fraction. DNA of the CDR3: TGTGCCAGCAGGGAACCATTCCTACTCCATTATGGCTACACCTTC. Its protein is CASREPFLLHYGYTF.